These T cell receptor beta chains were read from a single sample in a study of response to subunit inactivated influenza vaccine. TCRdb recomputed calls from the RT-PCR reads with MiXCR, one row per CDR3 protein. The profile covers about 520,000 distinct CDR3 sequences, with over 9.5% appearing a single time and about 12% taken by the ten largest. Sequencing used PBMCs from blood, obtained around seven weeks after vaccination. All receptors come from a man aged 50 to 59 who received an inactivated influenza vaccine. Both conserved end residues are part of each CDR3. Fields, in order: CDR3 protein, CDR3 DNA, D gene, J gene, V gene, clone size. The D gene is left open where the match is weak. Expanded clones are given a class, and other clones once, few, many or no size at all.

CDR3: CASSQAKSQPQHF
DNA: TGTGCCAGCAGCCAGGCCAAAAGTCAGCCCCAGCATTTT
D: NA
J: TRBJ1-5
V: TRBV3-1
size: NA

CDR3: CASSPRLILTYSNQPQHF
DNA: TGTGCCAGCAGCCCAAGACTGATCTTGACTTATAGCAATCAGCCCCAGCATTTT
D: NA
J: TRBJ1-5
V: TRBV27
size: few

CDR3: CASSQRPTNTGELFF
DNA: TGCGCCAGCAGCCAAAGACCGACCAACACCGGGGAGCTGTTTTTT
D: NA
J: TRBJ2-2
V: TRBV5-1
size: few

CDR3: CSATRQSFSTDTQYF
DNA: TGCAGTGCTACGCGACAGTCCTTTAGCACAGATACGCAGTATTTT
D: NA
J: TRBJ2-3
V: TRBV20-1
size: NA

CDR3: CASSQDLAYTQYF
DNA: TGCGCCAGCAGCCAAGATTTGGCCTATACGCAGTATTTT
D: NA
J: TRBJ2-3
V: TRBV4-3
size: many

CDR3: CASSHLGAAYEQYF
DNA: TGTGCCAGCAGCCACCTCGGGGCGGCCTACGAGCAGTACTTC
D: NA
J: TRBJ2-7
V: TRBV13
size: NA

CDR3: CATRGLAGGTDTQYF
DNA: TGTGCCACCCGAGGACTAGCGGGGGGCACAGATACGCAGTATTTT
D: TRBD2
J: TRBJ2-3
V: TRBV24-1
size: few

CDR3: CASSQDPSGGAKNIQYF
DNA: TGTGCCAGCAGCCAAGATCCAAGCGGGGGGGCCAAAAACATTCAGTACTTC
D: TRBD2
J: TRBJ2-4
V: TRBV3-1
size: few

CDR3: CASLGGQGYEQYF
DNA: TGTGCCTCCCTAGGGGGGCAGGGCTACGAGCAGTACTTC
D: NA
J: TRBJ2-7
V: TRBV6-2/TRBV6-3
size: few

CDR3: CATSDLRGTSTDTQYF
DNA: TGTGCCACCAGTGATTTGCGAGGCACTAGCACAGATACGCAGTATTTT
D: NA
J: TRBJ2-3
V: TRBV24-1
size: few

CDR3: CASSSRTSGENNEQFF
DNA: TGTGCCAGCAGTTCACGGACTAGCGGGGAAAACAATGAGCAGTTCTTC
D: TRBD2
J: TRBJ2-1
V: TRBV12-3/TRBV12-4
size: many

CDR3: CASSGTVATNEKLFF
DNA: TGTGCCAGCAGTGGGACAGTAGCAACTAATGAAAAACTGTTTTTT
D: TRBD1
J: TRBJ1-4
V: TRBV12-3/TRBV12-4
size: NA

CDR3: CASSYLNDRTGGGYTF
DNA: TGTGCCAGCAGTTACCTGAACGACCGGACAGGGGGAGGCTACACCTTC
D: TRBD1
J: TRBJ1-2
V: TRBV6-5
size: many

CDR3: CASRTRAGSYNEQFF
DNA: TGTGCCAGCAGAACAAGAGCGGGTTCCTACAATGAGCAGTTCTTC
D: NA
J: TRBJ2-1
V: TRBV12-3/TRBV12-4
size: few

CDR3: CAISEAGTGGEQYF
DNA: TGTGCCATCAGTGAGGCCGGGACAGGGGGCGAGCAGTACTTC
D: TRBD1
J: TRBJ2-7
V: TRBV10-3
size: many

CDR3: CAISTTSGSPNEQFF
DNA: TGTGCCATCAGCACGACTAGCGGGAGTCCCAATGAGCAGTTCTTC
D: TRBD2
J: TRBJ2-1
V: TRBV10-3
size: many

CDR3: CASSLSPGGTGGYEQYF
DNA: TGTGCCAGCAGTTTATCGCCCGGAGGGACAGGGGGCTACGAGCAGTACTTC
D: TRBD1
J: TRBJ2-7
V: TRBV27
size: many

CDR3: CASGRRHEQYF
DNA: TGTGCCAGCGGAAGGCGCCACGAGCAGTACTTC
D: NA
J: TRBJ2-7
V: TRBV6-5
size: many

CDR3: CATATGNSNQPQHF
DNA: TGTGCCACCGCCACAGGAAATAGCAATCAGCCCCAGCATTTT
D: NA
J: TRBJ1-5
V: TRBV12-3/TRBV12-4
size: many

CDR3: CASSSRENTEAFF
DNA: TGTGCCAGCAGCAGCCGGGAAAACACTGAAGCTTTCTTT
D: NA
J: TRBJ1-1
V: TRBV9
size: many

CDR3: CAISPSQVAEQYF
DNA: TGTGCCATCAGCCCCAGCCAGGTCGCCGAGCAGTACTTC
D: NA
J: TRBJ2-7
V: TRBV10-3
size: few

CDR3: CASSSLPLGANVLTF
DNA: TGTGCCAGCAGTTCACTACCTCTCGGGGCCAACGTCCTGACTTTC
D: NA
J: TRBJ2-6
V: TRBV27
size: few

CDR3: CASSSTSGGHYQETQYF
DNA: TGTGCCAGCAGCTCGACTAGCGGGGGGCACTATCAAGAGACCCAGTACTTC
D: TRBD2
J: TRBJ2-5
V: TRBV11-2
size: NA